This is a list of T cell receptor beta chains from one sample in a study of blood T cell repertoires in COVID-19. Assay: immunoSEQ multiplex PCR; the TCRdb copy retains only in-frame clones and omits some. The repertoire consists of under 300,000 clones, with approximately 79% occurring once and the leading ten covering roughly 4%. Sequenced input: peripheral blood. All receptors come from a woman aged 40 to 49 with active or convalescent COVID-19. Each CDR3 is given without its conserved first and last residue. A D gene is named only where the DNA matches it firmly. A row's size may be missing; if present it is once, few, many or a size class.

D gene	clone size	V gene	J gene	CDR3 protein
TRBD1	NA	TRBV7-2	TRBJ2-2	ASSYSGTANTGELF
TRBD2	NA	TRBV7-6	TRBJ2-1	ASSSSGGRYNEQF
NA	NA	TRBV10-1	TRBJ1-1	ASNSGLGTEAF
NA	once	TRBV28	TRBJ2-7	ASSPWDSGYYEQY
NA	NA	TRBV5-1	TRBJ1-1	ASSLRSDRGDGAF
NA	NA	TRBV6-2/TRBV6-3	TRBJ1-6	ASSYSAGGESPLH
NA	NA	TRBV19	TRBJ1-1	ASSIGQGTGEAF
NA	NA	TRBV6-5	TRBJ1-2	ASNPSGAVGGYT
TRBD2	NA	TRBV5-1	TRBJ2-3	ASRPGTSGPTDTQY
NA	NA	TRBV28	TRBJ1-1	ASSPQAMNTEAF
NA	many	TRBV30	TRBJ1-2	AHEEGYGYT
NA	NA	TRBV6-5	TRBJ1-2	ASSSPGTRVYGYT
NA	once	TRBV7-9	TRBJ1-5	ASQGEGQPQH
NA	once	TRBV15	TRBJ2-3	ATSRGSADTQY
NA	NA	TRBV3-1/TRBV3-2	TRBJ1-2	ASSQYGSTGQGYT
NA	few	TRBV5-6	TRBJ2-2	ASSLSSIRETGELF
NA	once	TRBV5-1	TRBJ1-2	ASSTDRPNYGYT
NA	NA	TRBV3-1/TRBV3-2	TRBJ1-1	ASSRTGEAF
TRBD1	NA	TRBV3-1/TRBV3-2	TRBJ1-3	ASRLGTAGNTIY
NA	NA	TRBV28	TRBJ1-5	ASSFGGMAYSNQPQH
NA	once	TRBV20-1	TRBJ1-6	SAAPVSPLH
TRBD1	NA	TRBV28	TRBJ1-2	ASLKSGQGALEGYGYT
NA	NA	TRBV6-5	TRBJ2-7	ASRDRLHSYEQY
TRBD1	NA	TRBV6-6	TRBJ1-1	ASRGQGAGTEAF
NA	NA	TRBV3-1/TRBV3-2	TRBJ1-3	ASSQVAGNTIY
TRBD1	few	TRBV7-9	TRBJ1-2	ASTQGASGYT
NA	NA	TRBV18	TRBJ1-3	ASSPNGVRSGNTIY
NA	NA	TRBV5-1	TRBJ1-4	ASSGTGGNEKLF
NA	NA	TRBV30	TRBJ1-5	AWSATGNQPQH
TRBD2	NA	TRBV19	TRBJ2-3	ASSISLAVTDTQY
TRBD1	NA	TRBV28	TRBJ2-7	ASSFKGTGDYEQY
NA	once	TRBV19	TRBJ2-5	ASSRHQETQY
TRBD1	NA	TRBV27	TRBJ1-1	ASSLQYRGPPNTEAF
NA	NA	TRBV3-1/TRBV3-2	TRBJ2-5	ASSQATGVLRETQY
TRBD1	NA	TRBV5-1	TRBJ1-1	ASSTDRVNTEAF
NA	NA	TRBV29-1	TRBJ1-2	SVEVLGRIYGYT
TRBD1	NA	TRBV7-9	TRBJ1-4	ASSRDRGNEKLF
TRBD1	NA	TRBV5-6	TRBJ1-1	ASSTQQGADTEAF
TRBD2	NA	TRBV6-4	TRBJ2-1	ATGAGGPPNEQF
NA	NA	TRBV11-2	TRBJ1-5	ASSLARKGDMGNQPQH
TRBD1	NA	TRBV24-1	TRBJ1-1	ATSDRENTEAF
NA	NA	TRBV19	TRBJ2-7	ASSMSYGVNSYEQY
NA	NA	TRBV20-1	TRBJ2-5	SASGVGTQY
TRBD1	NA	TRBV6-2/TRBV6-3	TRBJ1-2	ASSQGAPGYT
NA	once	TRBV5-1	TRBJ1-4	ASSLGWQGSNEKLF
TRBD1	NA	TRBV7-2	TRBJ1-2	ASSLGGRGRNYGYT
NA	NA	TRBV29-1	TRBJ2-3	SVDPATGDTQY
NA	NA	TRBV7-3	TRBJ2-3	ASGQAGGTDTQY
NA	NA	TRBV7-9	TRBJ1-5	ASSLASGGYSNQPQH
NA	NA	TRBV11-3	TRBJ2-6	ASSPTGASGANVLT